This T cell receptor beta chain was sequenced for a study of cytotoxic CD8 clonotypes in ibrutinib-treated CLL. Researchers set a sequencing depth target of 1 in 200,000 to 1 in 1 million T cells. TCRdb keeps only in-frame clones here, not all; method: immunoSEQ multiplex PCR. Among about 160,000 clones listed, more than 75% were seen once. Germline CDR1 SEHNR, CDR2 FQNEAQ (reference sequence). V lost 3 bases to trimming and J lost 3 bases, with 12 bases between them. The CDR3 runs 15 residues. With regard to this clone: Antigen unknown.

General study points: Clonality increased with ibrutinib response but returned toward baseline at progression.

Sequencing was performed on PBMCs, taken after 12 months of ibrutinib treatment. This clonotype was obtained from a human donor with chronic lymphocytic leukemia. J is TRBJ2-1 and V is TRBV7-9, with D unclear. The CDR3 region is CASSLRGPLYNEQFF. For the CDR3, the DNA is TGTGCCAGCAGCTTGCGTGGTCCCCTCTACAATGAGCAGTTCTTC.